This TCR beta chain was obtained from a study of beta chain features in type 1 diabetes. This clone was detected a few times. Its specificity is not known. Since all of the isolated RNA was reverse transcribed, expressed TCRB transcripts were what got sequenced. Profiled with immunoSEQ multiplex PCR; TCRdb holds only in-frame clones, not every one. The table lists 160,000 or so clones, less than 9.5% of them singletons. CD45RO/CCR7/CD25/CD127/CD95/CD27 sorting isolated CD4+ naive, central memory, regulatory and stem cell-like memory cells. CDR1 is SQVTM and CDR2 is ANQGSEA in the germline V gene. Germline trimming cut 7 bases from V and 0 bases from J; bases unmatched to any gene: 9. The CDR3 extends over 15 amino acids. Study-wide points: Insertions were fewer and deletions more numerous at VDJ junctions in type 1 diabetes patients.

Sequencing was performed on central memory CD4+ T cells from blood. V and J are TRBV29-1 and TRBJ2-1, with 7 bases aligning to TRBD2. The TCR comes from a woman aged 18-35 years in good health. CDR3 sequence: CSAWTSSSSYNEQFF. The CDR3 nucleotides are TGCAGCGCCTGGACTAGTTCGAGCTCCTACAATGAGCAGTTCTTC.